The rows below give T cell receptor beta chains drawn from one sample of a study of beta chain features in type 1 diabetes. Clones were sequenced by immunoSEQ multiplex PCR, and TCRdb holds only the in-frame ones, with some missing. The profile covers under 950,000 clones, with about 17% appearing a single time and 0.02% to 0.03% taken by the ten largest. Sequenced material: naive CD4+ T cells from blood. These receptors all come from a young woman in good health. Both conserved end residues are part of each CDR3. D genes are given only for firm matches. Some rows mark clone size as missing; the rest say once, few, many or name a class of expanded clone.

size	J	V	D	DNA	CDR3
NA	TRBJ2-2	TRBV7-2	NA	TGTGCCAGCAGCTTATCTCTCAGGGGAGGCGGGGAGCTGTTTTTT	CASSLSLRGGGELFF
NA	TRBJ2-7	TRBV20-1	NA	TGCAGTGCTAATCCAGGGAAGGTGACGTACTTC	CSANPGKVTYF
NA	TRBJ1-1	TRBV5-1	TRBD1	TGCGCCAGCAGCAAAGGGACAGGGGTAAATTGGGACACTGAAGCTTTCTTT	CASSKGTGVNWDTEAFF
NA	TRBJ2-7	TRBV28	NA	TGTGCCAGCCTCGAGACTAGAGGATTGTACGAGCAGTACTTC	CASLETRGLYEQYF
NA	TRBJ1-4	TRBV28	NA	TGTGCCAGCAACGAGGGCGGGAGAGGTGAAAAACTGTTTTTT	CASNEGGRGEKLFF
NA	TRBJ2-4	TRBV7-2	TRBD2	TGTGCCAGCAGCTTATTGGGACTAGCGGGCCCGGGAGCCAAAAACATTCAGTACTTC	CASSLLGLAGPGAKNIQYF
NA	TRBJ1-2	TRBV28	TRBD1	TGTGCCAGCAGGACAGGGTTGAACTATGGCTACACCTTC	CASRTGLNYGYTF
NA	TRBJ2-1	TRBV7-2	TRBD2	TGTGCCAGCAGCTTAGTTCACGGGAGGGAGCCTGAGCAGTTCTTC	CASSLVHGREPEQFF
NA	TRBJ2-7	TRBV19	NA	TGTGCCAGTAGTATAATATATGGCAGGGCCTTCGGCGAGCAGTACTTC	CASSIIYGRAFGEQYF
few	TRBJ1-4	TRBV7-9	NA	TGTGCCAGCAGCCCCCCGGGACTCAGGGATGAAAAACTGTTTTTT	CASSPPGLRDEKLFF
NA	TRBJ2-3	TRBV11-2	TRBD2	TGTGCCAGCAGCCAACGGCGGCGGGAGGTTTTATATACGCAGTATTTT	CASSQRRREVLYTQYF
few	TRBJ2-7	TRBV5-1	NA	TGCGCCAGCAGCTTGGGGCTAGCTCTCTACGAGCAGTACTTC	CASSLGLALYEQYF
NA	TRBJ2-6	TRBV4-3	TRBD2	TGCGCCAGCAGCCCGACTAGCGGTAACTCTGGGGCCAACGTCCTGACTTTC	CASSPTSGNSGANVLTF
NA	TRBJ2-5	TRBV5-1	TRBD1	TGCGCCAGCAGCTTGAGTTACAGGGGGCTTAGAGGAGAGACCCAGTACTTC	CASSLSYRGLRGETQYF
few	TRBJ1-2	TRBV7-9	NA	TGTGCCAGCAGCTGGGGGGACCATGGCTACACCTTC	CASSWGDHGYTF
few	TRBJ1-1	TRBV10-3	NA	TGTGCCATCAGCCTAGCCGAGGGTGAAGCTTTCTTT	CAISLAEGEAFF
NA	TRBJ2-1	TRBV5-1	NA	TGCGCCAGCAGCTTAGGACAGATCAACAATGAGCAGTTCTTC	CASSLGQINNEQFF
NA	TRBJ2-1	TRBV27	NA	TGTGCCAGCAGTTTATCTCAAACAGGTTTTTCCTACAATGAGCAGTTCTTC	CASSLSQTGFSYNEQFF
few	TRBJ2-3	TRBV5-4	NA	TGTGCCAGCAGCATTGCCGGGACTCCTTCAACTAGCACAGATACGCAGTATTTT	CASSIAGTPSTSTDTQYF
few	TRBJ2-7	TRBV2	NA	TGTGCCAGCACTAACGGGGCTAGCGAGTACGAGCAGTACTTC	CASTNGASEYEQYF
NA	TRBJ2-2	TRBV7-2	NA	TGTGCCAGCAGCCCCCCCGCGCGACTGTCGAACACCGGGGAGCTGTTTTTT	CASSPPARLSNTGELFF
NA	TRBJ2-7	TRBV10-3	NA	TGTGCCATCAGTGCAGGGCCCAAGAGCTCCTACGAGCAGTACTTC	CAISAGPKSSYEQYF
few	TRBJ2-7	TRBV28	NA	TGTGCCAGCAGCAGCTACACGCCGGGACCGCGAGAGCAGTACTTC	CASSSYTPGPREQYF
NA	TRBJ2-5	TRBV25-1	NA	TGTGCCAGCAGCCCGACAGCAGGGGCACAAGAGACCCAGTACTTC	CASSPTAGAQETQYF
NA	TRBJ1-1	TRBV20-1	NA	TGCAGTGTGGAGGGGAACACTGAAGCTTTCTTT	CSVEGNTEAFF
NA	TRBJ2-1	TRBV23-1	NA	TGCGCCAGCAAGGTCTGGGGGTACAGGAACCCCCTGATGTCCTACAATGAGCAGTTCTTC	CASKVWGYRNPLMSYNEQFF
few	TRBJ2-1	TRBV6-1	NA	TGTGCCAGCAGCGTTAGCGCGAGCTCCTACAATGAGCAGTTCTTC	CASSVSASSYNEQFF
once	TRBJ2-2	TRBV7-8	TRBD1	TGTGCCAGCAGCTTAAGCCCCTCAGGGGGCGCGAACACCGGGGAGCTGTTTTTT	CASSLSPSGGANTGELFF
NA	TRBJ2-7	TRBV18	TRBD1	TGTGCCAGCTCAGGGGGACAGGCGAGCTCCTACGAGCAGTACTTC	CASSGGQASSYEQYF
few	TRBJ2-7	TRBV6-5	TRBD1	TGTGCCAGCAGTTACTCGATGACAGGGTCCTACGAGCAGTACTTC	CASSYSMTGSYEQYF
NA	TRBJ1-4	TRBV5-4	TRBD1	TGTGCCAGCAGCTTTCAGGGGGATGAAAAACTGTTTTTT	CASSFQGDEKLFF
NA	TRBJ2-5	TRBV7-2	TRBD2	TGTGCCAGCAGCTTGGAAACGGGGGGAGAGACCCAGTACTTC	CASSLETGGETQYF
NA	TRBJ2-3	TRBV7-9	TRBD2	TGTGCCAGCAGCTTAGGACTAGCGGGAGGGAGCACAGATACGCAGTATTTT	CASSLGLAGGSTDTQYF